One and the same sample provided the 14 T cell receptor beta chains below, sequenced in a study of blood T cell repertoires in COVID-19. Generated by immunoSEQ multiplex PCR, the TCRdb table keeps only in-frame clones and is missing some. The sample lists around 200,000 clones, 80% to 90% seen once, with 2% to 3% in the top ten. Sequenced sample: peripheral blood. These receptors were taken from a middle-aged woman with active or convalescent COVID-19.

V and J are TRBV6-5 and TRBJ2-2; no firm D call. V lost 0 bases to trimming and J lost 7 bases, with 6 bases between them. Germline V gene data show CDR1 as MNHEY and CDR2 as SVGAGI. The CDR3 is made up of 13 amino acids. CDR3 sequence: CASSYSIDGELFF. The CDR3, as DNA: TGTGCCAGCAGTTACTCGATAGACGGGGAGCTGTTTTTT.

Here the CDR3 DNA reads TGTGCCAGCAGCTTAGGTGCAATAGACACTGAAGCTTTCTTT. This sequence encodes CASSLGAIDTEAFF. This chain connects TRBV7-3 to TRBJ1-1; the D is unclear. The CDR3 runs 14 residues. CDR1 and CDR2 from the germline V gene are SGHTA and FQGTGA. Deletions cut 2 bases from V and 3 bases from J, with 10 bases between.

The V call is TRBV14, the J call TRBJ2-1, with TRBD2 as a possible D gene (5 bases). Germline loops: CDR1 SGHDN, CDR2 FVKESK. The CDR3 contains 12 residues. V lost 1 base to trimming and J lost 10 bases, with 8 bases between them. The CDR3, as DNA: TGTGCCAGCAGCCAAGCGACGGGAGAGCAGTTCTTC. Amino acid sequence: CASSQATGEQFF.

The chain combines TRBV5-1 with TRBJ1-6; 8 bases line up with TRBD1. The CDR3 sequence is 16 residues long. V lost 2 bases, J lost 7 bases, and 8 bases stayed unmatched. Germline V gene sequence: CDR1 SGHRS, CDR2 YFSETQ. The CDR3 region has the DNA TGCGCCAGCAGCTTCCCGGACAGGGCTGAAAATTCACCCCTCCACTTT. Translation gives CASSFPDRAENSPLHF.

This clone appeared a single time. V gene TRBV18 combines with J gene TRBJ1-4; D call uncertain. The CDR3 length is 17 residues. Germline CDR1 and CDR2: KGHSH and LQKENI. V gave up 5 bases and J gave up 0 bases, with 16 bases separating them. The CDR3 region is CASSSSPFSATNEKLFF. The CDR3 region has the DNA TGTGCCAGCTCATCCAGTCCCTTTTCTGCAACTAATGAAAAACTGTTTTTT. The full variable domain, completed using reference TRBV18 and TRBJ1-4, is NAGVMQNPRHLVRRRGQEARLRCSPMKGHSHVYWYRQLPEEGLKFMVYLQKENIIDESGMPKERFSAEFPKEGPSILRIQQVVRGDSAAYFCASSSSPFSATNEKLFFGSGTQLSVL.

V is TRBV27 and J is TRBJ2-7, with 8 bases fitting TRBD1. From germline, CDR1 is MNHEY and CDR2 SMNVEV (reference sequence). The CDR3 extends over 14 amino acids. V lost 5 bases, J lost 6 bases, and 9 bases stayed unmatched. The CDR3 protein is CASSPAGGPLEQYF. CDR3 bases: TGTGCCAGCAGTCCAGCAGGGGGCCCCCTCGAGCAGTACTTC.

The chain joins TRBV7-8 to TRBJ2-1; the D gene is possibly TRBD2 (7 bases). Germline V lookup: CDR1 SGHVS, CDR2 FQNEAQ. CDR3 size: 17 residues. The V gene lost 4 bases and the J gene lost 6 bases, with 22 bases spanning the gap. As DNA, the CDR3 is TGTGCCAGCAGCTCCGTCATAGCGGGTGGAGGGGGCAATGAGCAGTTCTTC. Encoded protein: CASSSVIAGGGGNEQFF. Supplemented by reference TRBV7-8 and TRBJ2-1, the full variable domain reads GAGVSQSPRYKVAKRGQDVALRCDPISGHVSLFWYQQALGQGPEFLTYFQNEAQLDKSGLPSDRFFAERPEGSVSTLKIQRTQQEDSAVYLCASSSVIAGGGGNEQFFGPGTRLTVL.

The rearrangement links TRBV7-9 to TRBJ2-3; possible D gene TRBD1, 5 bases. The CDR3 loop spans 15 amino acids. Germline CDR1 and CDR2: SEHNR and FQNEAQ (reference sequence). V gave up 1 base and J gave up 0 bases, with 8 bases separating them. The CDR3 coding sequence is TGTGCCAGCAGCTTAGGGGGCCTCAGCACAGATACGCAGTATTTT. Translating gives CASSLGGLSTDTQYF. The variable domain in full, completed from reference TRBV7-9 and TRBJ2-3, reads DTGVSQNPRHKITKRGQNVTFRCDPISEHNRLYWYRQTLGQGPEFLTYFQNEAQLEKSRLLSDRFSAERPKGSFSTLEIQRTEQGDSAMYLCASSLGGLSTDTQYFGPGTRLTVL.

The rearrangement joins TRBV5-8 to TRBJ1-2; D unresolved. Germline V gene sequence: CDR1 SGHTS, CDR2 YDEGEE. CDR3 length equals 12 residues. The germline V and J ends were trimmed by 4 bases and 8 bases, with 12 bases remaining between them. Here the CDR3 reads CASSQISPGYTF. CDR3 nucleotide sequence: TGTGCCAGCAGCCAGATTAGCCCGGGCTACACCTTC.

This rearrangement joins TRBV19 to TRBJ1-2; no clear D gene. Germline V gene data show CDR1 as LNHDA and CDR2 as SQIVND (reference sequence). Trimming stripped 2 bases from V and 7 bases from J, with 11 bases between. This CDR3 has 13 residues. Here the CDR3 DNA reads TGTGCCAGTAGTATACCCCCAGGTAGTGGCTACACCTTC. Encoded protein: CASSIPPGSGYTF.

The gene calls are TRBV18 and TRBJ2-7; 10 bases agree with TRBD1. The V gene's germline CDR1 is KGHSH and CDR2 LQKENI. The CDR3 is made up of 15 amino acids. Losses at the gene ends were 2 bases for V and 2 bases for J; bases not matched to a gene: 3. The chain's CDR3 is CASSPTGTGAYEQYF. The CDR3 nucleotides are TGTGCCAGCTCACCAACCGGGACAGGGGCCTACGAGCAGTACTTC.

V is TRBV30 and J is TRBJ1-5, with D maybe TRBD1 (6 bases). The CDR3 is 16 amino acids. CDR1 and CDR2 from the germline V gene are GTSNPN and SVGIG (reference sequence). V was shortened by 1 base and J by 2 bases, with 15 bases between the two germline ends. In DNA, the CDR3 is TGTGCCTGGAGTGCCTTGGGGGCAGGTGGCAATCAGCCCCAGCATTTT. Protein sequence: CAWSALGAGGNQPQHF. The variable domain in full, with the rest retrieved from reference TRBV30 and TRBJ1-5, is SQTIHQWPATLVQPVGSPLSLECTVEGTSNPNLYWYRQAAGRGLQLLFYSVGIGQISSEVPQNLSASRPQDRQFILSSKKLLLSDSGFYLCAWSALGAGGNQPQHFGDGTRLSIL.

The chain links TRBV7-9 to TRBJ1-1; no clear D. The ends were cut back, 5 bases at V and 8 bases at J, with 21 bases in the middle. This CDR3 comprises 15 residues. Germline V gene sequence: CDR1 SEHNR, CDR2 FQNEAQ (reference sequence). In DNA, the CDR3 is TGTGCCAGCAGCCTACCCTCGGCGGGATTAGGGGAAGCTTTCTTT. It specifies CASSLPSAGLGEAFF.

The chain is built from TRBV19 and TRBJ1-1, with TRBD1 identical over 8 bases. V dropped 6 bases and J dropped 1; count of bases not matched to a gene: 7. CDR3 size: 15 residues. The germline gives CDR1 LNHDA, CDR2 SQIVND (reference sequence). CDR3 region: CASSDQGARNTEAFF. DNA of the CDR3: TGTGCCAGTAGCGATCAGGGGGCCCGGAACACTGAAGCTTTCTTT.